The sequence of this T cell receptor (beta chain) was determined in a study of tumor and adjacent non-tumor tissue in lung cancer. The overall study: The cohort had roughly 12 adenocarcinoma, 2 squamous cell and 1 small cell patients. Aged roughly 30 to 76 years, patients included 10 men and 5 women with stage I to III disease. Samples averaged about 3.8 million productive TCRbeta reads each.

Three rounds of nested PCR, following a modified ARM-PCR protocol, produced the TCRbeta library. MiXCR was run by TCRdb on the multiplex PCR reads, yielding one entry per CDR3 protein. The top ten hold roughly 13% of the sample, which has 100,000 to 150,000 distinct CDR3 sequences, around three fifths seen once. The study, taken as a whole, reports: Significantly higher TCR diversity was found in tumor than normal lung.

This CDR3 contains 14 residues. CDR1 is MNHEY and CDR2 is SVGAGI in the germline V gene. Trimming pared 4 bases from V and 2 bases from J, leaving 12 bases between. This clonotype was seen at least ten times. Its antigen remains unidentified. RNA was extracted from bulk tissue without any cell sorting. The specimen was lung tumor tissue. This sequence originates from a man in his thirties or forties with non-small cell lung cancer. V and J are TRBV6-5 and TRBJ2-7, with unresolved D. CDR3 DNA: TGTGCCAGCAGTTCCAATACTCACCCCTACGAGCAGTACTTC. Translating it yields CASSSNTHPYEQYF.